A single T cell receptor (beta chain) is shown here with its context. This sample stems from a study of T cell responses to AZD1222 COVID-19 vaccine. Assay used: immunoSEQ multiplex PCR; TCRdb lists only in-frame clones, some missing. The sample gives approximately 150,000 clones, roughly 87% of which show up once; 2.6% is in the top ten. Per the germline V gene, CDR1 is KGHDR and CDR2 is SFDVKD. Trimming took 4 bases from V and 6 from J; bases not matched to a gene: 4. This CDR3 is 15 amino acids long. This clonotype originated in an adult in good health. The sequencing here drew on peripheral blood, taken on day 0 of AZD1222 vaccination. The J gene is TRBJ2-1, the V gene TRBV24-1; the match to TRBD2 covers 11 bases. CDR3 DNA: TGTGCCACCAGTGAAACTAGCGGGAGCACCAATGAGCAGTTCTTC. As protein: CATSETSGSTNEQFF.